The clone carrying this T cell receptor beta chain was seen a few times. What it binds is unknown. This CDR3 has 14 residues. CDR1 LGHNA and CDR2 YSLEER come from the germline V gene. J was trimmed by 5 bases and V by 1 base; bases with no gene match: 0. The data belong to a study of T-cell memory formation after mild COVID-19. About the study: For the most part, TCR clusters were specific to one donor.

MiXCR was run by TCRdb on the 5' RACE reads, yielding one entry per CDR3 protein. The sample lists approximately 200,000 distinct CDR3 sequences; roughly 17% were seen once. General study points: CD4/CD8 balance characterized clones contracting day 15 to 85, and CD4+ skew characterized later expanders. CD4+ contracting clones were mainly CM and EM; CD8+ ones, EMRA. That cross-reactive memory joined was suggested by some responding clones appearing in pre-infection memory.

Sequencing was performed on PBMCs or a T cell subset sorted from them (not recorded which). The source is an adult woman who had mild COVID-19 (a few samples of this study predate the infection). Cell type and time point are not known. The chain recombines TRBV4-3 with TRBJ2-7, with 12 nucleotides matching TRBD2. CDR3 loop: CASSQGLAGDEQYF. The CDR3 coding sequence is TGCGCCAGCAGCCAAGGACTAGCGGGAGACGAGCAGTACTTC.